Here is one T cell receptor beta chain with its context. This clonotype was counted once. Its antigen is currently not known. Per-base quality was not reported, and no clone a single base away is much larger than it. Library generation was performed with 5' RACE. The sample was run on an Illumina HiSeq 2500. A second PCR of roughly 6 to 11 cycles was run with a J-beta primer mix and a sample-barcoded 5' primer. Each TCR beta cDNA molecule received a unique molecular identifier from a template-switch 5' adaptor carrying 12 random nucleotides. Each sample yielded at least 2.5 million CDR3-containing paired-end reads. The Mint cDNA synthesis kit, primed by a TRBC-specific oligonucleotide, was used to synthesize first-strand cDNA from all RNA. After uracil-DNA glycosylase treatment, a first 18-cycle PCR used universal primers M1SS and BC2_uni_R on all cDNA. Regarding the original processing steps: Each sample was normalized by randomly selecting 1 million high-quality reads, each carrying a distinct molecular identifier. Reads sharing molecular identifiers were discarded rather than binned into consensus sequences. MiTCR, set to a Q25 quality threshold and the strictest error-elimination algorithm, was used for CDR3 identification, clonotype clustering and error correction. A nonparametric unseen species model with Euler transformation was used to estimate lower-bound total TCR beta diversity. TCRdb applied fastp at Q25 and MiXCR to the public reads, then kept only in-frame beta chains. All rows with the same CDR3 protein become a single entry with the most common DNA and genes. TCRdb, not the authors, supplied the V and J calls. This sample lists 1.5 million to 1.9 million distinct CDR3 sequences; less than 45% were detected once. The top ten clones comprise more than 4% of the sample.

This record belongs to a study of blood T cells in healthy people across ages (dated by TCRdb to about 2015). In the study overall: In model experiments, template switching captured roughly one uniquely barcoded TCR beta cDNA molecule for every two T cells. The study measured age-related changes in TCR beta repertoire diversity using deep sequencing normalized with unique cDNA molecular identifiers. The donors were divided into four age groups: young (average around 15 years), middle-aged (about 40), aged (about 56) and long-lived (roughly 86). To avoid experimental bias, donors of different ages were spread randomly across the sequencing lanes. For two donors (one aged 18 to 30 and one aged 80 or older), the study analyzed two additional independent replicas of 1 million unique cDNA reads from the same blood draw. Results and caveats for the whole study, not just this receptor: Observed TCR beta diversity per million T cells fell roughly linearly with age, and a significant reduction was already apparent by age about 38. Because donor CMV infection status was unknown, age-related changes in expanded clonotypes were potentially confounded. Compared with the aged group, the long-lived group had more naive CD4+ T cells, fewer expanded clones and increased TCR diversity, suggesting age selection. Conclusive comparison of naive and antigen-experienced compartments was prevented by the profiling of bulk unsorted PBMCs. A strong correlation was found between observed TCR beta diversity and the percentage of naive T cells measured by flow cytometry. Estimates of total diversity based on one million sequenced T cells were regarded as lower bounds and as underestimates.

Looking up the germline V gene yields CDR1 MGHRA and CDR2 YSYEKL. The CDR3, cysteine through phenylalanine, is 16 amino acids long. Only CDR3 DNA is held: 48 bases, read in frame from base 1. Trimmed from V: 6 bases; trimmed from J: 4 bases; junction bases lacking a gene match: 11. Systemically healthy Caucasian individuals from Russia, 39 in total and aged roughly 6 to 100 years, were included as donors. Approximately 9 milliliters of peripheral blood were collected from each donor into EDTA-treated Vacutainer tubes. Ficoll-Paque density-gradient centrifugation was used to isolate PBMCs, with at least 6 million per sample. Trizol reagent was used to extract total RNA from the PBMCs, yielding at least 5 micrograms per sample. The percentages of naive CD45RAhigh/CD27high T cells were determined by flow cytometry on a PBMC aliquot from every donor.

This sequence originates from a woman aged 18-30 years in good health. The sequence links TRBV4-1 to TRBJ2-2, with 7 central nucleotides matching TRBD1. The specimen was blood. At the DNA level, the sequence is TGCGCCAGCAGTCCTACCGGGGCAGGGGGCACCGGGGAGCTGTTTTTT. Protein translation: CASSPTGAGGTGELFF.